This T cell receptor beta chain derives from a study of breast tumors, draining lymph nodes, adjacent tissues. Notes on the study in general: Tumors had less TCR diversity than lymph nodes, more than nontumor tissue.

This clonotype was detected only a few times. No antigen is known for it. Being one base from a much bigger clone, this may be a read error. Given the absence of the conserved phenylalanine or tryptophan at the CDR3 end, a read error is likely. Breast cancer patients provided tissue from their axillary draining lymph nodes. TCRdb re-derived calls from the multiplex PCR reads in MiXCR, one entry per CDR3 protein. This table has roughly 220,000 distinct CDR3 sequences, 30% to 35% appearing once. Sequenced sample: axillary lymph node tissue. The sequence came from a female donor with breast cancer. Some clones in this sample may be carry-over from other donors' samples.

The CDR3, as DNA: TGTGCCAGCAGCTTAAAACCCGGGGCGACCGCCCAGTACCTC. Its translation is CASSLKPGATAQYL. The V gene is TRBV7-8, the J gene TRBJ2-5; the D gene could be TRBD1 or TRBD2 (5 bases each). The V and J ends lost 2 bases and 9 bases respectively, with 16 bases between them. CDR3 size: 14 residues. Germline CDR1 is SGHVS and CDR2 is FQNEAQ.